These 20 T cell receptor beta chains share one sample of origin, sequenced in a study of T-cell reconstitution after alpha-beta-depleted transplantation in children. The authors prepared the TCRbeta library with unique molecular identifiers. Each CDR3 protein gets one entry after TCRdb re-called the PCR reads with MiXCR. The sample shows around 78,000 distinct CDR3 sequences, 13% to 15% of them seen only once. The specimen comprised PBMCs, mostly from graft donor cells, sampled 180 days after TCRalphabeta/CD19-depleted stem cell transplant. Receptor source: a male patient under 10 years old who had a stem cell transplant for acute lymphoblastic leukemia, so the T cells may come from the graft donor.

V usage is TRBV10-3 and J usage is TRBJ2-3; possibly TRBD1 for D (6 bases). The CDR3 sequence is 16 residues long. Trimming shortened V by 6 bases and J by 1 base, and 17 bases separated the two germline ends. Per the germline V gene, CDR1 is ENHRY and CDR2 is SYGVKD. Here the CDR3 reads CAIRKQTGPGTDTQYF. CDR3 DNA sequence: TGTGCCATCAGGAAACAAACAGGGCCCGGCACAGATACGCAGTATTTT.

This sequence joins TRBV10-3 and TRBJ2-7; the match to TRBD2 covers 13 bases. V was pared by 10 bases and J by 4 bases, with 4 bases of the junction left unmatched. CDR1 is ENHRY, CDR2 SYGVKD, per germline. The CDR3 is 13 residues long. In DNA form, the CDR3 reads TGTGCCACCAGGACTAGCGGGGGATACGAGCAGTACTTC. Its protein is CATRTSGGYEQYF.

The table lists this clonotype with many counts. The CDR3 nucleotides are TGTGCCAGCAGCTTGCGAGGGGGCCTCACAGATACGCAGTATTTT. It codes for CASSLRGGLTDTQYF. The chain links TRBV5-6 to TRBJ2-3; 7 nucleotides align to TRBD1. CDR1 and CDR2 (germline): SGHDT, YYEEEE. Trimming cost V 1 base and J 2 bases; bases outside gene matches: 4. The CDR3 runs to 15 residues.

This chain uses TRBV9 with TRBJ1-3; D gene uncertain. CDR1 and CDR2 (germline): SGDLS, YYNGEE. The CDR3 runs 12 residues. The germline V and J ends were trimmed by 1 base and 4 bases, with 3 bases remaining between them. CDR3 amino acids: CASSVLGNTIYF. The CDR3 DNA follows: TGTGCCAGCAGCGTACTCGGAAACACCATATATTTT.

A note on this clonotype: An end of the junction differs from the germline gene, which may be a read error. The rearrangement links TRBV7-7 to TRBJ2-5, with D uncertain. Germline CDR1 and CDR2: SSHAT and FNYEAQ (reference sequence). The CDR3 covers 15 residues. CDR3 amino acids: CASTPGCDTQETQYF. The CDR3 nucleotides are TGTGCTAGCACCCCCGGCTGCGACACCCAAGAGACCCAGTACTTC. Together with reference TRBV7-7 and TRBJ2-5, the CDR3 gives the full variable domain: GAGVSQSPRYKVTKRGQDVTLRCDPISSHATLYWYQQALGQGPEFLTYFNYEAQPDKSGLPSDRFSAERPEGSISTLTIQRTEQRDSAMYRCASTPGCDTQETQYFGPGTRLLVL.

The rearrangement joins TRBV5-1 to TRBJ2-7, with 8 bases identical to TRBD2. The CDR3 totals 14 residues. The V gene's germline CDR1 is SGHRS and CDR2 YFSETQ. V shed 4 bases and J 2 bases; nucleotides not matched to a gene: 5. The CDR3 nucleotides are TGCGCCAGCAGCCCGCGGGGGGACCCCTACGAGCAGTACTTC. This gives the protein CASSPRGDPYEQYF.

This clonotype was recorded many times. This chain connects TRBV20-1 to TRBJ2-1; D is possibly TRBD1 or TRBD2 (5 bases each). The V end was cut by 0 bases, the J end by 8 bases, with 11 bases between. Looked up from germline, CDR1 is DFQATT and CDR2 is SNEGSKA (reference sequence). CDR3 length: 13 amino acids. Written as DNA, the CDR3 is TGCAGTGCTAGAGAGGGCAGGGACGATGAGCAGTTCTTC. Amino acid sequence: CSAREGRDDEQFF.

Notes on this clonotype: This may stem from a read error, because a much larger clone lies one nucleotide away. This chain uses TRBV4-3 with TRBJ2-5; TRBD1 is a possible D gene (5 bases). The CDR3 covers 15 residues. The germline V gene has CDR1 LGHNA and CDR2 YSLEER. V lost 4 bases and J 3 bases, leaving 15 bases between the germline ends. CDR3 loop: CASSRDSVREETQYF. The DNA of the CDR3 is TGCGCCAGCAGCCGAGACTCGGTCAGGGAAGAGACCCAGTACTTC.

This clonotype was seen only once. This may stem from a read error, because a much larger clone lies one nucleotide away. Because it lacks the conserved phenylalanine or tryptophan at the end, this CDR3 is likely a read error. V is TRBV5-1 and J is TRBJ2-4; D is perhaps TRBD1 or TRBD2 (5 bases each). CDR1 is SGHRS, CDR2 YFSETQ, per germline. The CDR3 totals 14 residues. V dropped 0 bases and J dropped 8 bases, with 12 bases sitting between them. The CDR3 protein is CASSLVGRDDIQYY. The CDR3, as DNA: TGCGCCAGCAGCTTGGTGGGCAGGGACGACATTCAGTACTAC.

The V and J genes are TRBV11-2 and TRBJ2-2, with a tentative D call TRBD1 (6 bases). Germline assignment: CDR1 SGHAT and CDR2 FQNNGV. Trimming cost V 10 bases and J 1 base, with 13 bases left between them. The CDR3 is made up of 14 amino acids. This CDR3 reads CATGQGRNTGELFF. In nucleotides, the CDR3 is TGTGCCACTGGGCAGGGGCGGAACACCGGGGAGCTGTTTTTT.

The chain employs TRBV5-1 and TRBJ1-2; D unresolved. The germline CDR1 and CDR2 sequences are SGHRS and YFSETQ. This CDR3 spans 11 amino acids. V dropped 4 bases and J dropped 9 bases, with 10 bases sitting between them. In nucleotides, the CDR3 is TGCGCCAGCAGCACCGGGTTACGCTACACCTTC. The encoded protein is CASSTGLRYTF.

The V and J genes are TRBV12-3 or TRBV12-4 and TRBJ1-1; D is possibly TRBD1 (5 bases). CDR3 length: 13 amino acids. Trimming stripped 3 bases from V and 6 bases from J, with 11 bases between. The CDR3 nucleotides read TGTGCCAGCAGTTTTTTCAGGGTGGCTGAAGCTTTCTTT. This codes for CASSFFRVAEAFF.

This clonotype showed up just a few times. CDR3 DNA: TGCAGTGCTAGAGTAGGACAGGGGATTCAGCCCCAGCATTTT. It codes for CSARVGQGIQPQHF. The chain joins TRBV20-1 to TRBJ1-5, with TRBD1 matching 9 bases. Per the germline V gene, CDR1 is DFQATT and CDR2 is SNEGSKA (reference sequence). The CDR3 sequence is 14 residues long. V was clipped by 1 base and J by 6 bases; unmatched bases: 4.

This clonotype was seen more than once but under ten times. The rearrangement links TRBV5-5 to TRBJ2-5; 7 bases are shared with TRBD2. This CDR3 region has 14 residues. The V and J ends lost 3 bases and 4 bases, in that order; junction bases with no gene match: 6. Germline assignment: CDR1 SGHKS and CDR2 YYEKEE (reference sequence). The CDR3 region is CASSSGTMRETQYF. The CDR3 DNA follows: TGTGCCAGCAGCTCCGGGACTATGAGAGAGACCCAGTACTTC.

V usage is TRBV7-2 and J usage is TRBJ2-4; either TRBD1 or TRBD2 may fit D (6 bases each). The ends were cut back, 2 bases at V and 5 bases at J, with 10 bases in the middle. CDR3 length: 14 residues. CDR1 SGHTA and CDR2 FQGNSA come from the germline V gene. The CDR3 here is CASSLRGGQNIQYF. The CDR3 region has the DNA TGTGCCAGCAGCTTAAGAGGGGGGCAAAACATTCAGTACTTC.

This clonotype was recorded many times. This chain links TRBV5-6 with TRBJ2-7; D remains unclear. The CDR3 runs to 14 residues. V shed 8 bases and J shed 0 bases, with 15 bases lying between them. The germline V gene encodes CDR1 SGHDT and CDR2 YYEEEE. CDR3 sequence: CASIRRGSSYEQYF. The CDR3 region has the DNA TGTGCCAGTATCAGGAGAGGAAGCTCCTACGAGCAGTACTTC.

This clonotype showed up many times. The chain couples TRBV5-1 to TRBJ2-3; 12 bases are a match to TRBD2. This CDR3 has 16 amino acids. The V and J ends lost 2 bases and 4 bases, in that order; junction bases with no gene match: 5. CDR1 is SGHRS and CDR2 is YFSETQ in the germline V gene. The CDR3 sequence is CASSLRTSGNPDTQYF. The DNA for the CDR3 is TGCGCCAGCAGCTTAAGGACTAGCGGGAACCCAGATACGCAGTATTTT.

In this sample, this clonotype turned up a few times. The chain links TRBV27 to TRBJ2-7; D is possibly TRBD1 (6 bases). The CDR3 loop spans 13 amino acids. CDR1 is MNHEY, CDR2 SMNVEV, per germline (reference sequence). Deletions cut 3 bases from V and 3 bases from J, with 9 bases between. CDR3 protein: CASSLGHLYEQYF. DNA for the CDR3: TGTGCCAGCAGTTTGGGACATCTCTACGAGCAGTACTTC.

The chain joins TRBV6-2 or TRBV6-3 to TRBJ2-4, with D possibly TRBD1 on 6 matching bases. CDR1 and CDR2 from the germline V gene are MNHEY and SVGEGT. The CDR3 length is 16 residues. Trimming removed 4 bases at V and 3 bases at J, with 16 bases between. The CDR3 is CASSLGQYPGKNIQYF. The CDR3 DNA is TGTGCCAGCAGTTTAGGACAGTACCCTGGCAAAAACATTCAGTACTTC.

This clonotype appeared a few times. The CDR3 region has the DNA TGTGCCAGCAGCTTAGACAGTCCTTACCCCGACGAGCAGTACTTC. It encodes CASSLDSPYPDEQYF. The chain employs TRBV11-2 and TRBJ2-7; D gene uncertain. The CDR3 is made up of 15 amino acids. The V gene's germline CDR1 is SGHAT and CDR2 FQNNGV. With 0 bases removed from V and 5 bases from J, the gap between germline ends came to 14 bases.